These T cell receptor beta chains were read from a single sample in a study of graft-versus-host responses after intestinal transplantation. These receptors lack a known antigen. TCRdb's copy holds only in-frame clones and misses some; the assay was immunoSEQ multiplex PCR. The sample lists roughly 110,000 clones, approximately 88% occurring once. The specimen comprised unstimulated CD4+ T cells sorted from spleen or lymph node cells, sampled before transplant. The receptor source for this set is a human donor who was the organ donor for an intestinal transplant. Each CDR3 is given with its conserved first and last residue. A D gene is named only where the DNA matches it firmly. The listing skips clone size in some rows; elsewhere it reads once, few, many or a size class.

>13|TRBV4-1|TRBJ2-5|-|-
CASSQDYQETQYF
TGCGCCAGCAGCCAAGATTACCAAGAGACCCAGTACTTC
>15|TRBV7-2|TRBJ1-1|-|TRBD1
CASSLGTGMNTEAFF
TGTGCCAGCAGCTTAGGGACAGGGATGAACACTGAAGCTTTCTTT
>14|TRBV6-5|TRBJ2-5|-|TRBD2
CASSPLTGGETQYF
TGTGCCAGCAGTCCTTTGACGGGAGGAGAGACCCAGTACTTC
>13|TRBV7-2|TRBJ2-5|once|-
CASSPLHQETQYF
TGTGCCAGCAGCCCCTTGCACCAAGAGACCCAGTACTTC
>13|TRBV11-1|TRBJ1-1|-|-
CASSLGQPNEAFF
TGTGCCAGCAGCTTAGGACAGCCGAATGAAGCTTTCTTT
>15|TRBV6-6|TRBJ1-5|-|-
CASSPFEGGNQPQHF
TGTGCCAGCAGCCCCTTCGAGGGTGGCAATCAGCCCCAGCATTTT
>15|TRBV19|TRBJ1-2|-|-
CATWPGNSANYGYTF
TGTGCCACCTGGCCGGGAAATTCTGCTAACTATGGCTACACCTTC
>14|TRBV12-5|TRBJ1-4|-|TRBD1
CASGTTGAREKLFF
TGTGCTAGTGGAACAACAGGGGCGCGAGAAAAACTGTTTTTT
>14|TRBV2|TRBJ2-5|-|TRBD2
CASSEMASGGAKYF
TGTGCCAGCAGTGAAATGGCTAGCGGGGGGGCCAAGTACTTC
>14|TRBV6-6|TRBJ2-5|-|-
CASSYFSGQETQYF
TGTGCCAGCAGTTACTTCAGTGGTCAAGAGACCCAGTACTTC
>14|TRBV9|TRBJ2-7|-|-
CASSPGQSPYEQYF
TGTGCCAGCAGCCCTGGACAGTCTCCCTACGAGCAGTACTTC
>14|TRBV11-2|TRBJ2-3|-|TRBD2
CASSLTSGTDTQYF
TGTGCCAGCAGCTTGACTAGCGGCACAGATACGCAGTATTTT
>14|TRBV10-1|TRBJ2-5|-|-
CASSRSTRRETQYF
TGCGCCAGCAGCCGATCTACTAGGAGGGAGACCCAGTACTTC
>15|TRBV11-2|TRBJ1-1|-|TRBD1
CASSLVTGGNTEAFF
TGTGCCAGCAGCCTGGTGACAGGGGGGAACACTGAAGCTTTCTTT
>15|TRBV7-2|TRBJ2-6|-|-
CASSLSSSGANVLTF
TGTGCCAGCAGCTTATCGTCTTCTGGGGCCAACGTCCTGACTTTC
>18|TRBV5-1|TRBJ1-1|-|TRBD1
CASSLGFGTGGRNTEAFF
TGCGCCAGCAGCTTGGGGTTTGGGACAGGGGGCCGGAACACTGAAGCTTTCTTT
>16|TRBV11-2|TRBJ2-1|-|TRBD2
CASSSQSGTIRNEQFF
TGTGCCAGCAGCTCACAATCCGGGACTATTAGAAATGAGCAGTTCTTC
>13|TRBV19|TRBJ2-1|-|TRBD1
CASWPGGIDEQFF
TGTGCCAGTTGGCCAGGGGGCATCGATGAGCAGTTCTTC
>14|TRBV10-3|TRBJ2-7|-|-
CAISVQGMGDEQYF
TGTGCCATCAGTGTGCAGGGGATGGGCGACGAGCAGTACTTC
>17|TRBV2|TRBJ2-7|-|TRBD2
CASMGTSFRFGSYEQYF
TGTGCCAGCATGGGGACTAGCTTTCGCTTTGGCTCCTACGAGCAGTACTTC
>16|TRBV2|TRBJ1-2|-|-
CASSKRWAEENYGYTF
TGTGCCAGCAGTAAACGATGGGCCGAGGAGAACTATGGCTACACCTTC
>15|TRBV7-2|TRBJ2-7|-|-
CASSLGPASVYEQYF
TGTGCCAGCAGCTTAGGGCCAGCGAGCGTCTACGAGCAGTACTTC
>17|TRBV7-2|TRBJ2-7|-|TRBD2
CASSLRTSGGTSYEQYF
TGTGCCAGCAGCTTACGGACTAGCGGGGGTACATCCTACGAGCAGTACTTC
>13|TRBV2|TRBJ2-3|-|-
CASYWDSTDTQYF
TGTGCCAGCTATTGGGACAGCACAGATACGCAGTATTTT
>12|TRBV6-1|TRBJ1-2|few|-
CAGSDSIYGYTF
TGTGCCGGCTCTGACAGCATCTATGGCTACACCTTC
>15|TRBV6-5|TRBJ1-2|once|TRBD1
CASRRTPVTGYGYTF
TGTGCCAGCAGGCGAACCCCTGTGACAGGGTATGGCTACACCTTC
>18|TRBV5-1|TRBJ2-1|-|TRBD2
CASSLAGTSRFSYNEQFF
TGCGCCAGCAGCTTGGCCGGGACTAGCCGATTCTCCTACAATGAGCAGTTCTTC
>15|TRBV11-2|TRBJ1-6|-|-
CASSRYRDIRSPLHF
TGTGCCAGCAGTCGTTACCGGGACATCCGTTCACCCCTCCACTTT
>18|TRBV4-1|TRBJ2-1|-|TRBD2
CASRLGTSGSSAHNEQFF
TGCGCCAGCAGACTAGGGACTAGCGGGAGTTCCGCCCACAATGAGCAGTTCTTC
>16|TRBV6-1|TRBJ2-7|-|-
CASSEEGGISSYEQYF
TGTGCCAGCAGTGAAGAAGGGGGGATCAGCTCCTACGAGCAGTACTTC
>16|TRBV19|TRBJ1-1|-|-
CASSIASLGPNTEAFF
TGTGCCAGTAGTATAGCCTCCTTGGGACCGAACACTGAAGCTTTCTTT
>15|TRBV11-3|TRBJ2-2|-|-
CASSYRQRRTGELFF
TGTGCCAGCAGCTATAGGCAGAGACGCACCGGGGAGCTGTTTTTT
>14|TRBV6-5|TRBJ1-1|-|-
CASSVHGFGTEAFF
TGTGCCAGCAGTGTCCATGGTTTCGGGACTGAAGCTTTCTTT
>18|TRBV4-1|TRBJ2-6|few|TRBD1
CASSPPGDRGYGANVLTF
TGCGCCAGCAGCCCCCCCGGGGACAGGGGATACGGGGCCAACGTCCTGACTTTC
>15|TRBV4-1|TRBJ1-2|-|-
CASSSRTGEAYGYTF
TGCGCCAGCAGCTCGAGAACGGGGGAGGCCTATGGCTACACCTTC
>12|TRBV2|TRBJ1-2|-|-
CASSESPYGYTF
TGTGCCAGCAGTGAATCCCCTTATGGCTACACCTTC
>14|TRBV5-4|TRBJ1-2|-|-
CASSPVGGSYGYTF
TGTGCCAGCAGCCCGGTGGGGGGGTCCTATGGCTACACCTTC
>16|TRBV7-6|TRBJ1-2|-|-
CASSLEGVRGGGGYTF
TGTGCCAGCAGCTTAGAGGGGGTCAGAGGGGGAGGAGGCTACACCTTC
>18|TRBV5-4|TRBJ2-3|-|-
CASSSRAGLLEGTDTQYF
TGTGCCAGCAGCTCCAGGGCAGGCCTTCTAGAGGGCACAGATACGCAGTATTTT
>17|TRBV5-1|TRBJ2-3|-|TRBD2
CASSTGLAGGRTDTQYF
TGCGCCAGCAGCACCGGACTAGCGGGGGGCCGCACAGATACGCAGTATTTT
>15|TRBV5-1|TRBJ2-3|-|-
CASSLGQEGTDTQYF
TGCGCCAGCAGCTTGGGACAGGAAGGCACAGATACGCAGTATTTT
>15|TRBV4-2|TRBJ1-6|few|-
CASSQDLFGDSPLHF
TGTGCCAGCAGCCAAGATTTATTTGGAGATTCACCCCTCCACTTT
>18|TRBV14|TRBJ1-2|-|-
CASSQEAFRNRDVWGYTF
TGTGCCAGCAGCCAAGAGGCATTTAGGAACAGGGATGTATGGGGCTACACCTTC
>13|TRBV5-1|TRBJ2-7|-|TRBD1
CASSLNRGNEQYF
TGCGCCAGCAGCTTAAACAGGGGGAACGAGCAGTACTTC
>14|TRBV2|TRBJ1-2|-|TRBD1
CASSLGQANYGYTF
TGTGCCAGCAGTTTGGGACAGGCGAACTATGGCTACACCTTC
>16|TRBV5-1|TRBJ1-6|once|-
CASSLEEGGYNSPLHF
TGCGCCAGCAGCCTGGAGGAGGGGGGCTATAATTCACCCCTCCACTTT
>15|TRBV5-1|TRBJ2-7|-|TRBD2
CASMPAAGTPYEQYF
TGCGCCAGCATGCCCGCAGCGGGGACCCCCTACGAGCAGTACTTC
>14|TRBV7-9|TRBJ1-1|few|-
CASSQLQENTEAFF
TGTGCCAGCAGCCAACTACAGGAGAACACTGAAGCTTTCTTT
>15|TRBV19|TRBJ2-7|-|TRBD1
CASSLRGGDQYEQYF
TGTGCCAGTAGTCTAAGAGGGGGCGATCAGTACGAGCAGTACTTC
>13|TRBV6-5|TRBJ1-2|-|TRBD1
CASSRQGARGYTF
TGTGCCAGCAGTCGACAGGGGGCGCGTGGCTACACCTTC
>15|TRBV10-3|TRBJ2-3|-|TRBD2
CAISAAGGGADTQYF
TGTGCCATCAGTGCAGCGGGAGGTGGCGCAGATACGCAGTATTTT
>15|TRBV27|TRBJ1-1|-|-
CASRTRGGANTEAFF
TGTGCCAGCAGAACCCGGGGAGGCGCGAACACTGAAGCTTTCTTT
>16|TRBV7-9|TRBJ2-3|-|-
CASSSRFGRPRDTQYF
TGTGCCAGCAGCTCGAGGTTTGGCCGACCCCGGGATACGCAGTATTTT
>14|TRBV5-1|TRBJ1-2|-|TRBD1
CASRPETGKDGYTF
TGCGCCAGCAGGCCAGAGACAGGGAAGGATGGCTACACCTTC
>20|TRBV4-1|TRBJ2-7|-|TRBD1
CASSQDRGTGTYSLSYEQYF
TGCGCCAGCAGCCAAGATCGTGGGACAGGGACTTATTCCCTCTCCTACGAGCAGTACTTC
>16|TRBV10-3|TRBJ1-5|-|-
CAISESKGYGNQPQHF
TGTGCCATCAGTGAGTCGAAAGGGTATGGCAATCAGCCCCAGCATTTT
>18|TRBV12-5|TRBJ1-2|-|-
CASGLVERGLNRVKGYTF
TGTGCTAGTGGTTTGGTAGAGAGGGGGTTGAATCGGGTTAAGGGCTACACCTTC
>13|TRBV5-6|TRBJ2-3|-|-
CASSLWGADTQYF
TGTGCCAGCAGCTTGTGGGGGGCCGATACGCAGTATTTT
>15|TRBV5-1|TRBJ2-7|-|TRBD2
CASSLNRGGSYEQYF
TGCGCCAGCAGTCTTAACCGGGGGGGCTCCTACGAGCAGTACTTC